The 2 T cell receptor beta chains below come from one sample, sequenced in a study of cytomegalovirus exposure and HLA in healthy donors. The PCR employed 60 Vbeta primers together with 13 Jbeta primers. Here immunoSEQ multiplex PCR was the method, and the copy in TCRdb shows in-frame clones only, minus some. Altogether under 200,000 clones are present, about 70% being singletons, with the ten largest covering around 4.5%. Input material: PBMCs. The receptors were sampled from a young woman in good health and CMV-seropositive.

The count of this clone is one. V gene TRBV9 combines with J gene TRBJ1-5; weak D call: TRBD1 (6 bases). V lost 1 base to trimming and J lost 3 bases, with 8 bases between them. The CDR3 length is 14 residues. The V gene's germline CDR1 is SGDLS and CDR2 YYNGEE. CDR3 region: CASSVTGFNQPQHF. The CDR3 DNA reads TGTGCCAGCAGCGTAACAGGGTTCAATCAGCCCCAGCATTTT.

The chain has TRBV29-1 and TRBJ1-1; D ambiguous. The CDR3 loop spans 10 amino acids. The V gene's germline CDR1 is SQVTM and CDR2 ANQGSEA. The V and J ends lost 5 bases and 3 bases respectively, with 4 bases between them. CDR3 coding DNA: TGCAGCGTTTATCACACTGAAGCTTTCTTT. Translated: CSVYHTEAFF. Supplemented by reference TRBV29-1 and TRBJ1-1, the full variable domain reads SAVISQKPSRDICQRGTSLTIQCQVDSQVTMMFWYRQQPGQSLTLIATANQGSEATYESGFVIDKFPISRPNLTFSTLTVSNMSPEDSSIYLCSVYHTEAFFGQGTRLTVV.